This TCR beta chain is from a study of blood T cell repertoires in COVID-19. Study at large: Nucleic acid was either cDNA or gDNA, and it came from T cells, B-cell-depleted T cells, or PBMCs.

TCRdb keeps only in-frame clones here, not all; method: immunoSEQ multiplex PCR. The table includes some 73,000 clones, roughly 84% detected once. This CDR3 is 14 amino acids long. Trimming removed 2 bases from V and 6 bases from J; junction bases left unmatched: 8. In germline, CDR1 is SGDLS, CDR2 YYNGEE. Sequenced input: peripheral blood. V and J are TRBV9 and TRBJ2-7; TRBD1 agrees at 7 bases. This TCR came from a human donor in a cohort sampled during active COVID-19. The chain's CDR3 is CASSVGTDPGEQYF. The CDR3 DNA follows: TGTGCCAGCAGCGTCGGGACAGATCCCGGCGAGCAGTACTTC. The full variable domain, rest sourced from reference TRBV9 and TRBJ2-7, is DSGVTQTPKHLITATGQRVTLRCSPRSGDLSVYWYQQSLDQGLQFLIQYYNGEERAKGNILERFSAQQFPDLHSELNLSSLELGDSALYFCASSVGTDPGEQYFGPGTRLTVT.